Following are 25 T cell receptor beta chains from one sample sequenced in a study of blood T cell repertoires in COVID-19. Profiling relied on immunoSEQ multiplex PCR, and the TCRdb table lists in-frame clones only, not all of them. The repertoire includes over 150,000 clones, about 80% of them detected once, and around 7% sits in the top ten. The sequencing sample was made of PBMCs or T cells enriched from blood (not recorded which). The receptors shown here come from a man in his forties or fifties who had recovered from COVID-19.

The chain employs TRBV18 and TRBJ1-6, with a possible D match to TRBD1 (6 bases). The CDR3 runs 16 residues. From germline, CDR1 is KGHSH and CDR2 LQKENI. V lost 3 bases to trimming and J lost 14 bases, with 23 bases between them. The CDR3 DNA follows: TGTGCCAGCTCACCGCTCCCCGACAGGACCCGGCGGTCCCTCCACTTT. Its translation is CASSPLPDRTRRSLHF. The full variable domain, in which reference TRBV18 and TRBJ1-6 provide the parts outside the CDR3, is NAGVMQNPRHLVRRRGQEARLRCSPMKGHSHVYWYRQLPEEGLKFMVYLQKENIIDESGMPKERFSAEFPKEGPSILRIQQVVRGDSAAYFCASSPLPDRTRRSLHFGNGTRLTVT.

V usage is TRBV25-1 and J usage is TRBJ1-1; maybe TRBD1 (6 bases). CDR3 length: 14 amino acids. V lost 1 base and J 1 base, leaving 7 bases between the germline ends. CDR1 is MGHDK and CDR2 is SYGVNS in the germline V gene. The CDR3 coding sequence is TGTGCCAGCAGTGAATGGACAGCGAACACTGAAGCTTTCTTT. The encoded protein is CASSEWTANTEAFF.

The J gene is TRBJ2-5, the V gene TRBV19; 9 positions agree with TRBD1. Per the germline V gene, CDR1 is LNHDA and CDR2 is SQIVND (reference sequence). J gave up 1 base and V 9 bases, and 9 bases lay outside the gene matches. The CDR3 totals 15 residues. CDR3 amino acids: CASKSQGQGQETQYF. As DNA, the CDR3 is TGTGCCAGCAAATCTCAGGGACAGGGCCAAGAGACCCAGTACTTC.

The CDR3 nucleotides are TGTGCCAGCCTCCGACAGGGAAACACCGGGGAGCTGTTTTTT. It yields the protein CASLRQGNTGELFF. The chain uses TRBV19 and TRBJ2-2; 7 bases match TRBD1. With V trimmed by 9 bases and J by 2 bases, 6 bases remained unmatched. This CDR3 has 14 residues. Germline lookup yields CDR1 LNHDA and CDR2 SQIVND (reference sequence).

The rearrangement joins TRBV19 to TRBJ1-4; D remains ambiguous. CDR3 length: 12 residues. Germline CDR1 LNHDA, CDR2 SQIVND (reference sequence). V dropped 0 bases and J dropped 11 bases, with 7 bases sitting between them. CDR3 amino acids: CASSIEYSKLFF. The CDR3 DNA is TGTGCCAGTAGTATAGAATATAGCAAACTGTTTTTT.

The chain combines TRBV7-9 with TRBJ1-3; TRBD1 matches at 7 bases. In germline, CDR1 is SEHNR, CDR2 FQNEAQ (reference sequence). The trim removed 0 bases at V and 2 bases at J, leaving 1 base unmatched. This CDR3 region has 15 residues. The CDR3 reads CASSLATGAGNTIYF. The CDR3 DNA sequence: TGTGCCAGCAGCTTAGCCACAGGGGCTGGAAACACCATATATTTT.

The chain has TRBV30 and TRBJ1-2; the D gene is possibly TRBD1 (5 bases). The germline V gene has CDR1 GTSNPN and CDR2 SVGIG (reference sequence). The CDR3 has 13 amino acids. V lost 3 bases and J 4 bases, leaving 12 bases between the germline ends. CDR3 protein: CAWSNQDTYGYTF. CDR3 DNA sequence: TGTGCCTGGAGCAATCAGGACACCTATGGCTACACCTTC.

This clone was counted between two and nine times. This chain joins TRBV6-5 and TRBJ1-1; 8 bases agree with TRBD1. V lost 7 bases to trimming and J lost 5 bases; unmatched junction nucleotides: 12. This CDR3 comprises 15 residues. Germline V gene sequence: CDR1 MNHEY, CDR2 SVGAGI. CDR3 nucleotide sequence: TGTGCCAGCAACCCCCACGGGACAGGTAAAACTGAAGCTTTCTTT. It encodes CASNPHGTGKTEAFF.

The V call is TRBV27, the J call TRBJ2-7; D possibly corresponds to TRBD2 (7 bases). CDR1 and CDR2 from the germline V gene are MNHEY and SMNVEV (reference sequence). This CDR3 has 13 amino acids. Between the trimmed V and J ends, which lost 2 bases and 7 bases, there was a span of 12 bases. The CDR3 DNA follows: TGTGCCAGCAGTTTAGGGGGGGCAAGGGAGCAGTACTTC. Its protein product is CASSLGGAREQYF.

J is TRBJ1-5 and V is TRBV7-8; 9 bases line up with TRBD1. V lost 3 bases and J lost 6; bases outside the gene matches: 9. From germline, CDR1 is SGHVS and CDR2 FQNEAQ. The CDR3 is made up of 16 amino acids. CDR3 region: CASSFRGTGFSQPQHF. The CDR3 nucleotides are TGTGCCAGCAGCTTTAGGGGGACAGGGTTTAGTCAGCCCCAGCATTTT.

The V and J genes are TRBV30 and TRBJ1-4; D is unclear. Germline CDR1 GTSNPN, CDR2 SVGIG (reference sequence). The V and J ends lost 4 bases and 8 bases respectively, with 8 bases between them. The CDR3 is 11 residues long. The CDR3 spells CAWNQAEKLFF. CDR3 DNA: TGTGCCTGGAACCAAGCCGAAAAACTGTTTTTT.

The chain has TRBV5-1 and TRBJ1-2; 8 bases fit TRBD1. The CDR3 covers 16 residues. Germline CDR1 reads SGHRS; CDR2 reads YFSETQ. Trimming took 2 bases from V and 2 from J; bases not matched to a gene: 8. CDR3 region: CASSFRTGSQNYGYTF. As DNA, the CDR3 is TGCGCCAGCAGCTTTAGGACAGGGTCCCAAAACTATGGCTACACCTTC.

The V gene is TRBV10-3, the J gene TRBJ1-4, with D perhaps matching TRBD1 (6 bases). CDR1 ENHRY and CDR2 SYGVKD come from the germline V gene. V gave up 4 bases and J gave up 8 bases, with 11 bases separating them. The CDR3 has 13 residues. The DNA for the CDR3 is TGTGCCATCAGTGGGGGGCAACTCGAAAAACTGTTTTTT. The encoded protein is CAISGGQLEKLFF.

The chain employs TRBV7-3 and TRBJ2-1, with a possible D match to TRBD2 (6 bases). CDR1 is SGHTA and CDR2 is FQGTGA in the germline V gene. The CDR3 loop spans 15 amino acids. With 3 bases removed from V and 4 bases from J, the gap between germline ends came to 13 bases. Here the CDR3 DNA reads TGTGCCAGCAGCTTGTACGGGACTCAATACAATGAGCAGTTCTTC. Translated: CASSLYGTQYNEQFF.

J is TRBJ1-3 and V is TRBV18; D is uncertain. V shed 0 bases and J shed 4 bases, with 13 bases lying between them. The V gene's germline CDR1 is KGHSH and CDR2 LQKENI. The CDR3 is 16 residues long. The CDR3 DNA is TGTGCCAGCTCACCACCACAAAGGCAGCGGGGAAACACCATATATTTT. This gives the protein CASSPPQRQRGNTIYF.

This chain uses TRBV5-1 with TRBJ1-6; the match to TRBD1 covers 8 bases. Losses at the gene ends were 5 bases for V and 4 bases for J; bases not matched to a gene: 11. The CDR3 length is 17 residues. Germline CDR1 reads SGHRS; CDR2 reads YFSETQ. The CDR3 reads CASSTGDRLIYNSPLHF. The CDR3 DNA reads as TGCGCCAGCAGTACCGGGGACAGGCTGATTTATAATTCACCCCTCCACTTT.

The chain combines TRBV18 with TRBJ2-3, with a weak D call TRBD1 (6 bases). CDR3 length: 14 residues. CDR1 is KGHSH, CDR2 LQKENI, per germline. Deletions cut 0 bases from V and 5 bases from J, with 9 bases between. This CDR3 reads CASSPPRGGDTQYF. CDR3 coding DNA: TGTGCCAGCTCACCACCGCGAGGGGGAGATACGCAGTATTTT.

J is TRBJ2-3 and V is TRBV24-1, with 8 nucleotides matching TRBD1. Germline V gene data show CDR1 as KGHDR and CDR2 as SFDVKD. The V segment lost 4 bases and the J segment 3 bases; nucleotides outside the gene matches: 8. The CDR3 sequence is 16 residues long. The CDR3 sequence: CATSDPRDRSTDTQYF. The CDR3 nucleotides are TGTGCCACCAGTGACCCCCGGGACAGGAGTACAGATACGCAGTATTTT.

J is TRBJ1-2 and V is TRBV7-2; tentative D call: TRBD1 (6 bases). This CDR3 region has 14 residues. Germline V gives CDR1 SGHTA, CDR2 FQGNSA. Trimming removed 3 bases from V and 6 bases from J, with 14 bases in between. CDR3 protein: CASSFFYRVDGYTF. CDR3 coding DNA: TGTGCCAGCAGCTTCTTCTACAGGGTGGATGGCTACACCTTC.

CDR3 DNA: TGTGCCAGCAGCCCGTACTATGTTGGCTACACCTTC. Its protein is CASSPYYVGYTF. The gene calls are TRBV6-2 or TRBV6-3 and TRBJ1-2; D ambiguous. The CDR3 is 12 amino acids. V gave up 6 bases and J gave up 7 bases, with 12 bases separating them. CDR1 MNHEY and CDR2 SVGEGT come from the germline V gene.

The CDR3 DNA is TGTGCCAGCAGCTTAGATATGGGCCCGACTAGCGGAACCTACGAGCAGTACTTC. Encoded protein: CASSLDMGPTSGTYEQYF. The J gene is TRBJ2-7, the V gene TRBV11-3; 9 nucleotides line up with TRBD2. The CDR3 totals 18 residues. Losses at the gene ends were 0 bases for V and 2 bases for J; bases not matched to a gene: 11. Germline values: CDR1 SGHNT, CDR2 YENEEA.

The chain recombines TRBV7-2 with TRBJ1-1; 10 bases agree with TRBD1. This CDR3 contains 16 residues. The ends lost 5 bases at V and 8 bases at J; junction bases unmatched: 14. Per germline, CDR1 SGHTA and CDR2 FQGNSA. CDR3 loop: CASSTRDRGPLTEAFF. CDR3 sequence (DNA): TGTGCCAGCAGCACCCGGGACAGGGGTCCCTTAACGGAAGCTTTCTTT.

The rearrangement links TRBV2 to TRBJ2-1, with 8 nucleotides matching TRBD1. In germline, CDR1 is SNHLY, CDR2 FYNNEI. Trimming cost V 9 bases and J 9 bases; bases outside gene matches: 10. The length of the CDR3 is 13 residues. The CDR3 here is CASTGQGVGEQFF. The CDR3 DNA reads as TGTGCCAGTACTGGACAGGGAGTTGGTGAGCAGTTCTTC.

This chain joins TRBV7-6 and TRBJ2-5; 11 positions match TRBD2. CDR1 and CDR2 (germline): SGHVS, FNYEAQ. The CDR3 length is 16 residues. V shed 5 bases, J shed 5 bases, and the junction held 10 bases outside the gene matches. CDR3 residues: CASSHNSGGARETQYF. The DNA of the CDR3 is TGTGCCAGCAGCCACAATAGCGGGGGGGCGAGGGAGACCCAGTACTTC.

The chain links TRBV18 to TRBJ1-3, with D unclear. V lost 6 bases and J lost 0, with 12 bases in between. Germline CDR1 reads KGHSH; CDR2 reads LQKENI. The CDR3 length is 15 residues. CDR3 loop: CASSPGRGSGNTIYF. The CDR3, as DNA: TGTGCCAGCTCCCCCGGGAGAGGCTCTGGAAACACCATATATTTT.